A selection of T cell receptor beta chains follows, all from one sample in a study of Ad26.COV2.S vaccination and SARS-CoV-2 variants. TCRdb keeps only in-frame clones here, not all; method: immunoSEQ multiplex PCR. Of 400,000 or so clones listed, approximately 86% were seen once; the top ten hold roughly 3%. The sample consisted of peripheral blood, taken in a trial of Ad26.COV2.S vaccine versus placebo. These TCRs come from a person between 18 and 59 years old who received the Ad26.COV2.S COVID-19 vaccine or a placebo. Both conserved end residues are part of each CDR3.

V: TRBV4-1
J: TRBJ2-5
CDR3: CASSQEWSQETQYF

V: TRBV19
J: TRBJ2-5
CDR3: CASSIGGQGGSQYF

V: TRBV5-1
J: TRBJ2-5
CDR3: CARSPGGETQYF

V: TRBV6-2/TRBV6-3
J: TRBJ1-1
CDR3: CASSYLLRGAEAFF

V: TRBV7-2
J: TRBJ1-4
CDR3: CASSLAGTEVNEKLFF

V: TRBV5-1
J: TRBJ2-2
CDR3: CASSLGATGYTGELFF

V: TRBV5-1
J: TRBJ2-1
CDR3: CASSAGLAGLDEQFF

V: TRBV19
J: TRBJ2-5
CDR3: CASSPGQGNIETQYF

V: TRBV13
J: TRBJ1-1
CDR3: CASSPRGGTEAFF

V: TRBV6-6
J: TRBJ2-4
CDR3: CASSLDTIKNIQYF

V: TRBV29-1
J: TRBJ1-2
CDR3: CSVVGQGNYGYTF

V: TRBV6-4
J: TRBJ2-3
CDR3: CASRPLRLAGGGDTQYF

V: TRBV11-1
J: TRBJ2-5
CDR3: CASSLIPGQGEETQYF

V: TRBV27
J: TRBJ2-6
CDR3: CASSLSLSSLSGANVLTF